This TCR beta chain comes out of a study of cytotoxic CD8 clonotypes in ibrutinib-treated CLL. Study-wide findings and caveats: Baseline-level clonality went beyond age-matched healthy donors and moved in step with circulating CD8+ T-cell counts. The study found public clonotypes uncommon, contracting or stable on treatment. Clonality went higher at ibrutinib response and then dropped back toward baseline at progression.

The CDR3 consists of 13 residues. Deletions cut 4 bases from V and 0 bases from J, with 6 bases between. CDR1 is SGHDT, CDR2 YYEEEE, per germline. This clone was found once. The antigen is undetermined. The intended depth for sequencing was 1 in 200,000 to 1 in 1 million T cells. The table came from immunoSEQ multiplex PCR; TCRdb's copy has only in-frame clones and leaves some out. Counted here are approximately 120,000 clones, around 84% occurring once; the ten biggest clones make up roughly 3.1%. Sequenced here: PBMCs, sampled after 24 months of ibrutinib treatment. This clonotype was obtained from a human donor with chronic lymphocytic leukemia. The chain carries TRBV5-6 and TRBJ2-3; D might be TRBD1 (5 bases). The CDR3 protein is CASSGASTDTQYF. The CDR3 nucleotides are TGTGCCAGCAGCGGGGCTAGCACAGATACGCAGTATTTT.